These 20 T cell receptor beta chains were sequenced from one sample in a study of CD8 T cells in Susac syndrome. Random hexamers served to reverse transcribe roughly 0.45 to 1 ug RNA. Using its own MiXCR run on the immunoSEQ multiplex PCR reads, TCRdb lists one record per CDR3 protein. This table holds a few hundred thousand distinct CDR3 sequences, around 93% found once. Material for sequencing was CD4+ T cells from PBMCs. These receptors came from a human donor with multiple sclerosis.

On this clonotype: The junction does not match germline at one end; this may be a read error. CDR3 in DNA: TGTGCTAGCAGACCTCACCCTTCCGGGGAGCTGTTTTTT. Translating gives CASRPHPSGELFF. The genes are TRBV7-7 and TRBJ2-2; D is unclear. This CDR3 contains 13 residues. Germline CDR1 reads SSHAT; CDR2 reads FNYEAQ (reference sequence).

The chain is built from TRBV23-1 and TRBJ1-1; D may be TRBD1 (6 bases). TRBV23-1 is identified as an open reading frame with a role that is uncertain. V was clipped by 1 base and J by 3 bases, with 15 bases between them. CDR3 length equals 16 residues. The CDR3 loop is CASSQLRGFDDTEAFF. The CDR3 DNA is TGCGCCAGCAGTCAATTGAGGGGGTTTGACGACACTGAAGCTTTCTTT.

This chain joins TRBV30 and TRBJ2-5; D assignment may be TRBD1 or TRBD2 (6 bases each). Germline V gene data show CDR1 as GTSNPN and CDR2 as SVGIG (reference sequence). V was trimmed by 2 bases and J by 7 bases, leaving 20 bases between them. This CDR3 contains 15 residues. CDR3 in amino acids: CAWSLPGGTSWTQYF. In nucleotides, the CDR3 is TGTGCCTGGAGTCTCCCCGGAGGGACAAGCTGGACCCAGTACTTC.

This rearrangement joins TRBV25-1 to TRBJ1-1; maybe TRBD1 (6 bases). The CDR3 runs 13 residues. Per the germline V gene, CDR1 is MGHDK and CDR2 is SYGVNS. V was cut by 4 bases and J by 5 bases, with 11 bases left in between. The CDR3 region is CASSVTGRTEAFF. The CDR3, as DNA: TGTGCCAGCAGTGTTACAGGGAGGACTGAAGCTTTCTTT.

The V call is TRBV15, the J call TRBJ2-5; either TRBD1 or TRBD2 may fit D (5 bases each). CDR1 is LNHNV and CDR2 is YYDKDF in the germline V gene (reference sequence). This CDR3 spans 15 amino acids. With 1 base removed from V and 5 bases from J, the gap between germline ends came to 14 bases. In nucleotides, the CDR3 is TGTGCCACCAGCAGAGGCCGGGACGGGCTGGAGACCCAGTACTTC. Translation: CATSRGRDGLETQYF.

A single count supports this clonotype. The V call is TRBV20-1, the J call TRBJ2-5; the D is unclear. Germline loops: CDR1 DFQATT, CDR2 SNEGSKA (reference sequence). V was trimmed by 5 bases and J by 1 base, leaving 14 bases between them. The CDR3 is 14 amino acids. Written as DNA, the CDR3 is TGCAGTGCTCGCTTGATAAGCGTCCAAGAGACCCAGTACTTC. This translates into CSARLISVQETQYF.

This clonotype showed up just once. This chain connects TRBV3-1 to TRBJ2-3; D assignment may be TRBD1 or TRBD2 (7 bases each). The CDR3 contains 16 residues. Germline assignment: CDR1 LGHDT and CDR2 YNNKEL (reference sequence). Trimming shortened V by 4 bases and J by 6 bases, and 20 bases separated the two germline ends. CDR3 amino acids: CASSPRGGLPSDTQYF. The CDR3 DNA sequence: TGTGCCAGCAGCCCCAGGGGGGGACTACCGAGTGATACGCAGTATTTT.

This chain connects TRBV10-3 to TRBJ2-7; TRBD2 agrees at 9 bases. The V segment lost 0 bases and the J segment 5 bases; nucleotides outside the gene matches: 8. CDR1 ENHRY and CDR2 SYGVKD come from the germline V gene. CDR3 length: 16 amino acids. The CDR3: CAISESRRGGMDEQYV. The CDR3 bases are TGTGCCATCAGTGAGTCAAGGCGGGGGGGCATGGACGAGCAGTACGTC.

The rearrangement joins TRBV4-1 to TRBJ1-5; 8 bases line up with TRBD1. Germline CDR1 MGHRA, CDR2 YSYEKL. J gave up 5 bases and V 8 bases, and 5 bases lay outside the gene matches. The CDR3 sequence is 13 residues long. In nucleotides, the CDR3 is TGCGCCAGCGCCGTGACAGGGGATCAGCCCCAGCATTTT. Protein: CASAVTGDQPQHF.

The rearrangement links TRBV7-9 to TRBJ1-2; D not resolved. V lost 1 base and J 4 bases, leaving 4 bases between the germline ends. Per germline, CDR1 SEHNR and CDR2 FQNEAQ (reference sequence). This CDR3 is built from 12 residues. CDR3 coding DNA: TGTGCCAGCAGCTTAGAGGGCTATGGCTACACCTTC. It is translated as CASSLEGYGYTF.

The chain uses TRBV2 and TRBJ2-3; D not resolved. CDR3 size: 13 residues. V was pared by 7 bases and J by 3 bases, with 11 bases between. Germline-derived CDR1 and CDR2 are SNHLY and FYNNEI. This CDR3 reads CASNPTETDTQYF. CDR3 bases: TGTGCCAGCAACCCGACCGAGACAGATACGCAGTATTTT.

The genes are TRBV4-2 and TRBJ2-2, with D maybe TRBD1 (5 bases). The CDR3 covers 14 residues. V was trimmed by 0 bases and J by 5 bases, leaving 7 bases between them. Germline V gives CDR1 LGHNA, CDR2 YNFKEQ. The DNA for the CDR3 is TGTGCCAGCAGCCAAGACACAGGAACCGGGGAGCTGTTTTTT. This translates into CASSQDTGTGELFF.

The chain has TRBV14 and TRBJ2-5; D call uncertain. From germline, CDR1 is SGHDN and CDR2 FVKESK. CDR3 length equals 14 residues. Trimming took 2 bases from V and 4 from J, leaving 11 bases between them. This CDR3 is CASSQIPRGETQYF. The CDR3 DNA sequence: TGTGCCAGCAGCCAAATACCGAGAGGAGAGACCCAGTACTTC. The variable domain in full, with the rest retrieved from reference TRBV14 and TRBJ2-5, is EAGVTQFPSHSVIEKGQTVTLRCDPISGHDNLYWYRRVMGKEIKFLLHFVKESKQDESGMPNNRFLAERTGGTYSTLKVQPAELEDSGVYFCASSQIPRGETQYFGPGTRLLVL.

This chain uses TRBV29-1 with TRBJ2-1, with unresolved D. Trimming left V 4 bases short and J 4 bases short, with 14 bases between. CDR1 is SQVTM, CDR2 ANQGSEA, per germline. The CDR3 is 14 amino acids. CDR3 DNA sequence: TGCAGCGTTGCCCTACCGCAAAAGTACAATGAGCAGTTCTTC. This translates into CSVALPQKYNEQFF.

J is TRBJ2-5 and V is TRBV20-1, with D possibly TRBD2 on 5 matching bases. Germline values: CDR1 DFQATT, CDR2 SNEGSKA (reference sequence). The CDR3 is 12 residues long. V was clipped by 6 bases and J by 5 bases, with 13 bases between them. The chain's CDR3 is CSARPRRETQYF. As DNA, the CDR3 is TGCAGTGCGAGACCCAGGAGGGAGACCCAGTACTTC.

The chain has TRBV29-1 and TRBJ1-1; TRBD1 matches at 7 bases. V dropped 4 bases and J dropped 6; count of bases not matched to a gene: 8. Germline V gene sequence: CDR1 SQVTM, CDR2 ANQGSEA. This CDR3 spans 13 amino acids. CDR3 sequence reads: CSVVPGGDSEAFF. CDR3 bases: TGCAGCGTTGTTCCAGGGGGAGACTCTGAAGCTTTCTTT.

The rearrangement uses TRBV5-4 and TRBJ1-4; D unresolved. The CDR3 totals 14 residues. The V and J ends lost 4 bases and 8 bases respectively, with 15 bases between them. Germline CDR1 is SGHNT and CDR2 is YYREEE (reference sequence). CDR3: CASSTEGLGEKLFF. The CDR3 DNA is TGTGCCAGCAGCACGGAAGGCTTGGGGGAAAAACTGTTTTTT.

The rearrangement links TRBV9 to TRBJ2-1; 9 bases are a match to TRBD1. With V trimmed by 2 bases and J by 4 bases, 4 bases remained unmatched. The CDR3 spans 15 residues. Per the germline V gene, CDR1 is SGDLS and CDR2 is YYNGEE. The DNA for the CDR3 is TGTGCCAGCAGCGTTGTCGGGACAGGGTACAATGAGCAGTTCTTC. It yields the protein CASSVVGTGYNEQFF. Combining the CDR3 with reference TRBV9 and TRBJ2-1 gives the whole variable domain DSGVTQTPKHLITATGQRVTLRCSPRSGDLSVYWYQQSLDQGLQFLIQYYNGEERAKGNILERFSAQQFPDLHSELNLSSLELGDSALYFCASSVVGTGYNEQFFGPGTRLTVL.

The V gene is TRBV10-3, the J gene TRBJ2-7; 10 bases agree with TRBD1. There are 15 residues in the CDR3. V trimming: 6 bases; J trimming: 2 bases; junction bases outside the gene matches: 7. Germline CDR1 ENHRY, CDR2 SYGVKD. CDR3 protein: CAISNSGTGAYEQYV. CDR3 sequence (DNA): TGTGCCATCAGCAACTCCGGGACAGGGGCCTACGAGCAGTACGTC.

This clonotype showed up just once. J is TRBJ1-1 and V is TRBV25-1, with a possible D match to TRBD1 (6 bases). Trimming left V 1 base short and J 5 bases short, with 14 bases between. The CDR3 covers 15 residues. Germline loops: CDR1 MGHDK, CDR2 SYGVNS. The CDR3 DNA reads TGTGCCAGCAGTGAATTTGCTACAGGGAGGACTGAAGCTTTCTTT. Protein: CASSEFATGRTEAFF.